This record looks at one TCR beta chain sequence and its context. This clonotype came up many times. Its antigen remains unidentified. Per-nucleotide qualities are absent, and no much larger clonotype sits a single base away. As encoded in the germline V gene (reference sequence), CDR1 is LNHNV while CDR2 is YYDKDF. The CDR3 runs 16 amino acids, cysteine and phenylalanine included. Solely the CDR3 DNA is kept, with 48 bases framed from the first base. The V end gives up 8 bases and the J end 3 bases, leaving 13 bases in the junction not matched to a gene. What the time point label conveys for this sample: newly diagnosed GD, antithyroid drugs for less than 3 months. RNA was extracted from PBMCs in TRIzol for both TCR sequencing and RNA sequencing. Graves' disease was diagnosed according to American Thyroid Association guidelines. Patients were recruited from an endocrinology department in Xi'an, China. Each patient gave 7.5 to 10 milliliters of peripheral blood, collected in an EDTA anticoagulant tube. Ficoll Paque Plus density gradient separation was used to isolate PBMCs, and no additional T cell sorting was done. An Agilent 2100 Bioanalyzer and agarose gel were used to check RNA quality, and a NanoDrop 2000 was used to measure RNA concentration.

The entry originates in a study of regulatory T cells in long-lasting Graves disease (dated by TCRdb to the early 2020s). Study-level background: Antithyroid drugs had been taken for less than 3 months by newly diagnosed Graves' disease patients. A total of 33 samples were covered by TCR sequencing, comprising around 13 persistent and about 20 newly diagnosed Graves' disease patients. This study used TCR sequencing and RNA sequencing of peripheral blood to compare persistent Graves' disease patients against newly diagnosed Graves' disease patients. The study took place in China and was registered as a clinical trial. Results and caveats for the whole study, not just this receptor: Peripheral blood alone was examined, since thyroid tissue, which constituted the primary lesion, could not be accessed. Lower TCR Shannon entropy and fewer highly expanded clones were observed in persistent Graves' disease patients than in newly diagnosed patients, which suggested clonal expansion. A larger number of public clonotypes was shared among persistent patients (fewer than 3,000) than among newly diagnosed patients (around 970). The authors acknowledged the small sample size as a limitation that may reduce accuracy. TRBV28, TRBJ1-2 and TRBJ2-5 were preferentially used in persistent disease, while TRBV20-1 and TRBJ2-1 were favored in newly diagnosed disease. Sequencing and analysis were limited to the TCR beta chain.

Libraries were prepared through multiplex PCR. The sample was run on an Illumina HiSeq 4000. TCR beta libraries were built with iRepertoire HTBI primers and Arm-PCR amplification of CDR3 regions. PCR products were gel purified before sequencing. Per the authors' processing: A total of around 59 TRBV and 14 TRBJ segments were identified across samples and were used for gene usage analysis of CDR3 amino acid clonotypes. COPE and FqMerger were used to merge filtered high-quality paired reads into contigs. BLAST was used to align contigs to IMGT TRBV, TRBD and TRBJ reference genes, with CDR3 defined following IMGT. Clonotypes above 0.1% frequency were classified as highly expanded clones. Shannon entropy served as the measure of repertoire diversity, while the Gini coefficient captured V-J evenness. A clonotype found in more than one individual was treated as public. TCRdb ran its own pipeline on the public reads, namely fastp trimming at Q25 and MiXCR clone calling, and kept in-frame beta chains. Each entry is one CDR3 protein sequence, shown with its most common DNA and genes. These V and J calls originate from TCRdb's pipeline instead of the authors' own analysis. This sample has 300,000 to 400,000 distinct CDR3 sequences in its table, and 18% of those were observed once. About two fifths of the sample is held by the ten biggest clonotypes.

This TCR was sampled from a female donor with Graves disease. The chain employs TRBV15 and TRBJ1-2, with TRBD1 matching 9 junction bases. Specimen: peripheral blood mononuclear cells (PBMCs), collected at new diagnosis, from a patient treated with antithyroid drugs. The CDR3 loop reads CATRPGQGVVDYGYTF. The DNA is TGTGCCACCCGACCGGGACAGGGAGTTGTAGACTATGGCTACACCTTC.